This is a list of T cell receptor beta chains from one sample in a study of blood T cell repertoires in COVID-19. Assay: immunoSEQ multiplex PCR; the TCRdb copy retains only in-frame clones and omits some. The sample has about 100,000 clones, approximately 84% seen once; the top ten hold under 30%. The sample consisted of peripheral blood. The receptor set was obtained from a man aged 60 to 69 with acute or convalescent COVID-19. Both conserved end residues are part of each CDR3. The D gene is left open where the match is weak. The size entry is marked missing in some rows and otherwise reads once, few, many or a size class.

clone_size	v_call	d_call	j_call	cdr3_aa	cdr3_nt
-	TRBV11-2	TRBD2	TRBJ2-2	CASSFGTSKTGELFF	TGTGCCAGCAGCTTTGGGACTAGTAAGACCGGGGAGCTGTTTTTT
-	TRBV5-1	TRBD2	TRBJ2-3	CASSLTTSGIGDTQYF	TGCGCCAGCAGCTTGACGACTAGCGGGATTGGAGATACGCAGTATTTT
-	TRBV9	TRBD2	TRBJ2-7	CASSEGTSGTLFYEQYF	TGTGCCAGCAGCGAAGGGACTAGCGGGACCCTATTCTACGAGCAGTACTTC
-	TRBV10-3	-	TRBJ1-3	CAISDERQGPIYF	TGTGCCATCAGTGATGAAAGACAAGGCCCCATATATTTT
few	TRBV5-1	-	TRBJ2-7	CASSLDRTDQYF	TGCGCCAGCAGCCTAGACAGAACGGACCAGTACTTC
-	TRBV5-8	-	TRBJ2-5	CASSPEGPWETQYF	TGTGCCAGCAGTCCGGAGGGCCCATGGGAGACCCAGTACTTC
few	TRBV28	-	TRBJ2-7	CASSLAGDEQYF	TGTGCCAGCAGTTTGGCAGGCGACGAGCAGTACTTC
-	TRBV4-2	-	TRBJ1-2	CASSPQRAGREGYTF	TGTGCCAGCAGCCCTCAACGAGCGGGGCGGGAGGGCTACACCTTC
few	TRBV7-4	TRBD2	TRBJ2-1	CASSFVQRDSYNEQFF	TGTGCCAGCAGCTTTGTTCAGCGGGACTCCTACAATGAGCAGTTCTTC
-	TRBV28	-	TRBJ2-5	CASSLLGGAVTQYF	TGTGCCAGCAGTTTATTGGGTGGGGCCGTGACCCAGTACTTC
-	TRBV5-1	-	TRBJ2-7	CASSRDFYEQYF	TGCGCCAGCAGCAGGGACTTCTACGAGCAGTACTTC